A few counts support the clone carrying this T cell receptor beta chain. Its matching antigen is unknown. The missing conserved phenylalanine or tryptophan at the end of this CDR3 makes a read error likely. The DNA is omitted, as the CDR3 cannot be located on it reliably, and the CDR3 follows TCRdb's listing. This sample was taken from a study of CD8+ T cells in alopecia areata. Study-level points and caveats: Higher clonality than in normal scalp was seen in lesional scalp, especially alopecia totalis/universalis. Many expanded lesional clones persisted in scalp and blood during tofacitinib treatment. It was less clear whether patients shared TCRs than it was in mice, possibly because of HLA.

The CDR3 has 9 residues if both end residues are counted. Germline CDR1 is LNHDA and CDR2 is SQIVND (reference sequence). TCR sequencing used cDNA made by reverse transcription of extracted RNA. Repertoires were generated with immunoSEQ multiplex PCR, while TCRdb's copy carries only in-frame clones and drops some. The repertoire includes some 110,000 clones, roughly 50% of them detected once, and 9% to 15% sits in the top ten. The sample's treatment: oral pan-JAK inhibitor, 5-10 mg twice daily. The rearrangement links TRBV19 to TRBJ1-6; the table's D call of TRBD1 was not tested on the DNA. The material sequenced was CD8+ T cells sorted from blood, taken at week 24, from a patient treated with tofacitinib. This sequence was found in a human donor with alopecia areata. This CDR3 reads CARSRDILL.